This T cell receptor beta chain was documented in a study of fetal regulatory T cell absence and autoimmunity. Libraries were prepared by immunoSEQ multiplex PCR; TCRdb keeps only in-frame clonotypes and omits some of them. The data contain 95,000 or so clones, 55% to 75% of them singletons. Of note for this clone: One end of the junction does not line up with germline, which may come from a read error.

Per the germline V gene, CDR1 is ENHRY and CDR2 is SYGVKD. The CDR3 has 17 amino acids. The genes are TRBV10-3 and TRBJ1-6, with a tentative D call TRBD1 (6 bases). Source material: pancreas tissue. The receptor was derived from a male donor with IPEX syndrome. This CDR3 reads CAISEGEGSSYNSPLHF. The CDR3 nucleotides read TGTGCCATAAGTGAGGGGGAGGGGAGCTCCTATAATTCACCCCTCCACTTT.